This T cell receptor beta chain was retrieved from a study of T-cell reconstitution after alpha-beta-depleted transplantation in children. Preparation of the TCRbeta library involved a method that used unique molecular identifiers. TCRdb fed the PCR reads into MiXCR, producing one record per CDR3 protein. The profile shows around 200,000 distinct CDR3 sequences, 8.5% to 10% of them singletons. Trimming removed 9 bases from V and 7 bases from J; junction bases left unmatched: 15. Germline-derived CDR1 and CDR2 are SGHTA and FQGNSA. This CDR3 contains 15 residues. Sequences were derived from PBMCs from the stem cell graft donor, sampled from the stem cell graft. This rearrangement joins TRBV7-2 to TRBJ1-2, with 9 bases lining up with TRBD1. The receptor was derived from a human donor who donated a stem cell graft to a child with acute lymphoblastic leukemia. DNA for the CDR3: TGTGCCAGTTTGTATTCTCGGACAGGGGATGGTGGCTACACCTTC. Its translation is CASLYSRTGDGGYTF.